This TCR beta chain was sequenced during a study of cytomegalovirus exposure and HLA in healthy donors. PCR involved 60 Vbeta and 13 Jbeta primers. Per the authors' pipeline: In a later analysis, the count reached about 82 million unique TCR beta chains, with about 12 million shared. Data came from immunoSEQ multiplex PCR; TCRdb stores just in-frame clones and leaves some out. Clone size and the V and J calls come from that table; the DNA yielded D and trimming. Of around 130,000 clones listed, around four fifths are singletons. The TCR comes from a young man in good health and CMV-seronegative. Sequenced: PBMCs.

This CDR3 is CASTGQATQYF. In DNA form, the CDR3 reads TGTGCCAGCACAGGGCAGGCCACGCAGTATTTT. The chain joins TRBV28 to TRBJ2-3; a weak D match, TRBD1 (5 bases). From germline, CDR1 is MDHEN and CDR2 SYDVKM. CDR3 length equals 11 residues. V lost 7 bases and J 9 bases, leaving 11 bases between the germline ends.